Following are 26 T cell receptor beta chains from one sample sequenced in a study of cytomegalovirus exposure and HLA in healthy donors. 60 Vbeta and 13 Jbeta primers were used in PCR. The assay was immunoSEQ multiplex PCR, and TCRdb's table has in-frame clones only and misses some. There are approximately 150,000 clones in the sample; about three quarters occur only once, and 2% to 3% lies in the top ten. Sequencing was performed on PBMCs. These receptors originate from a female donor in good health and CMV-seronegative.

The V and J genes are TRBV7-9 and TRBJ1-6; TRBD1 matches at 7 bases. The V gene end was trimmed by 2 bases and the J gene end by 5 bases; junction bases not matched to a gene: 12. This CDR3 region has 18 residues. Germline V gene data show CDR1 as SEHNR and CDR2 as FQNEAQ (reference sequence). CDR3 in DNA: TGTGCCAGCAGCTTAATGGTTGGTACGGGACAGAATAATTCACCCCTCCACTTT. Protein product: CASSLMVGTGQNNSPLHF.

There are a few counts of this clone. This chain uses TRBV4-3 with TRBJ2-5, with TRBD2 identical over 10 bases. This CDR3 region has 17 residues. Germline V gives CDR1 LGHNA, CDR2 YSLEER. V was clipped by 1 base and J by 1 base; unmatched bases: 6. DNA of the CDR3: TGCGCCAGCAGCCAAGCGGCTAGCGGGAGAGGCCAAGAGACCCAGTACTTC. This sequence encodes CASSQAASGRGQETQYF.

The rearrangement uses TRBV6-1 and TRBJ1-5, with a weak D call TRBD1 (5 bases). With 8 bases removed from V and 6 bases from J, the gap between germline ends came to 14 bases. The V gene's germline CDR1 is MNHNS and CDR2 SASEGT. CDR3 size: 13 residues. The CDR3 reads CASDQGRGQPQHF. As DNA, the CDR3 is TGTGCCAGCGACCAGGGAAGGGGTCAGCCCCAGCATTTT.

J is TRBJ1-3 and V is TRBV9; 8 bases are a match to TRBD1. The germline V gene has CDR1 SGDLS and CDR2 YYNGEE. Germline trimming cut 5 bases from V and 2 bases from J; bases unmatched to any gene: 6. This CDR3 spans 15 amino acids. CDR3 residues: CASSTDRETGNTIYF. The CDR3 bases are TGTGCCAGCAGTACGGACAGGGAAACTGGAAACACCATATATTTT. The full variable domain, rest sourced from reference TRBV9 and TRBJ1-3, is DSGVTQTPKHLITATGQRVTLRCSPRSGDLSVYWYQQSLDQGLQFLIQYYNGEERAKGNILERFSAQQFPDLHSELNLSSLELGDSALYFCASSTDRETGNTIYFGEGSWLTVV.

V is TRBV7-6 and J is TRBJ2-3, with D hard to call. Trimming shortened V by 5 bases and J by 0 bases, and 15 bases separated the two germline ends. The CDR3 runs 16 residues. The V gene's germline CDR1 is SGHVS and CDR2 FNYEAQ. This CDR3 reads CASSTTQSPSTDTQYF. CDR3 nucleotides: TGTGCCAGCAGCACGACTCAATCCCCTAGCACAGATACGCAGTATTTT.

Only one count was recorded for this clone. J is TRBJ2-3 and V is TRBV7-9; 8 nucleotides line up with TRBD1. The CDR3 is 15 amino acids. The ends lost 6 bases at V and 5 bases at J; junction bases unmatched: 10. Germline CDR1 SEHNR, CDR2 FQNEAQ (reference sequence). The CDR3 protein is CASSLPGQGGDTQYF. The CDR3 coding sequence is TGTGCCAGCAGTCTACCCGGACAGGGAGGAGATACGCAGTATTTT.

A word on this clone: No conserved phenylalanine or tryptophan ends this CDR3, so it is likely a read error. V usage is TRBV5-4 and J usage is TRBJ1-2; TRBD1 might be the D (5 bases). The germline V and J ends were trimmed by 3 bases and 6 bases, with 18 bases remaining between them. The CDR3 contains 15 residues. Germline-derived CDR1 and CDR2 are SGHNT and YYREEE (reference sequence). The CDR3 DNA follows: TGTGCCAGCAGCTCGGCTTTGGCCAGGGCGAATGGCTACACCTCC. This gives the protein CASSSALARANGYTS.

The genes are TRBV7-6 and TRBJ2-2; 8 bases are a match to TRBD1. This CDR3 is 15 amino acids long. CDR1 is SGHVS, CDR2 FNYEAQ, per germline. The junction had 5 bases not matched to a gene; V was cut back by 4 bases and J by 4 bases. CDR3 region: CASSYGQGGTGELFF. The CDR3, as DNA: TGTGCCAGCAGCTACGGACAGGGAGGCACCGGGGAGCTGTTTTTT.

V and J are TRBV18 and TRBJ1-1; perhaps TRBD1 as D (5 bases). With 6 bases removed from V and 0 bases from J, the gap between germline ends came to 11 bases. The germline CDR1 and CDR2 sequences are KGHSH and LQKENI. This CDR3 spans 14 amino acids. CDR3 residues: CASSLTVMNTEAFF. CDR3 nucleotide sequence: TGTGCCAGCTCGCTGACAGTAATGAACACTGAAGCTTTCTTT. Filled out from reference TRBV18 and TRBJ1-1, the complete variable domain reads NAGVMQNPRHLVRRRGQEARLRCSPMKGHSHVYWYRQLPEEGLKFMVYLQKENIIDESGMPKERFSAEFPKEGPSILRIQQVVRGDSAAYFCASSLTVMNTEAFFGQGTRLTVV.

The sample holds a few counts of this clone. The chain joins TRBV19 to TRBJ2-2, with 12 bases identical to TRBD1. This CDR3 comprises 15 residues. V lost 4 bases and J lost 8; bases outside the gene matches: 5. The V gene's germline CDR1 is LNHDA and CDR2 SQIVND (reference sequence). CDR3 DNA: TGTGCCAGTAGTACTGGGACAGGGGGCAGGGGGGAGCTGTTTTTT. It translates to CASSTGTGGRGELFF.

V gene TRBV4-2 combines with J gene TRBJ1-4; a weak D match, TRBD1 (5 bases). The CDR3 has 14 residues. Trimming removed 1 base from V and 7 bases from J, with 10 bases in between. Germline CDR1 reads LGHNA; CDR2 reads YNFKEQ. CDR3 amino acids: CASSQAQGGEKLFF. CDR3 in DNA: TGTGCCAGCAGCCAAGCCCAGGGCGGTGAAAAACTGTTTTTT.

In DNA form, the CDR3 reads TGTGCCAGCAGCCGACTAGCGGGAGTTATAGATACGCAGTATTTT. The encoded protein is CASSRLAGVIDTQYF. The chain carries TRBV6-6 and TRBJ2-3, with 12 bases identical to TRBD2. CDR1 is MNHNY and CDR2 is SVGAGI in the germline V gene (reference sequence). J was trimmed by 5 bases and V by 6 bases; bases with no gene match: 6. CDR3 size: 15 residues.

This clone has just one count. The chain employs TRBV7-2 and TRBJ1-1; possible D gene TRBD1, 5 bases. Germline assignment: CDR1 SGHTA and CDR2 FQGNSA. The CDR3 covers 16 residues. V was clipped by 4 bases and J by 1 base, with 16 bases between them. CDR3: CASSSTGGLQNTEAFF. The CDR3 DNA follows: TGTGCCAGCAGCTCCACCGGGGGACTCCAGAACACTGAAGCTTTCTTT. Full variable domain (missing parts from reference TRBV7-2 and TRBJ1-1): GAGVSQSPSNKVTEKGKDVELRCDPISGHTALYWYRQSLGQGLEFLIYFQGNSAPDKSGLPSDRFSAERTGGSVSTLTIQRTQQEDSAVYLCASSSTGGLQNTEAFFGQGTRLTVV.

This clone showed up just a few times. This sequence joins TRBV9 and TRBJ2-1; D is unresolved. The V end lost 3 bases, the J end lost 1 base, and 11 bases lay between the germline ends. Germline-derived CDR1 and CDR2 are SGDLS and YYNGEE. The CDR3 consists of 15 residues. CDR3 nucleotides: TGTGCCAGCAGCGGCCTAGGCCCTTCCTACAATGAGCAGTTCTTC. Amino acid sequence: CASSGLGPSYNEQFF. Full variable domain (remainder filled in from reference TRBV9 and TRBJ2-1): DSGVTQTPKHLITATGQRVTLRCSPRSGDLSVYWYQQSLDQGLQFLIQYYNGEERAKGNILERFSAQQFPDLHSELNLSSLELGDSALYFCASSGLGPSYNEQFFGPGTRLTVL.

This clone has more than one count but fewer than ten. The V gene is TRBV10-3, the J gene TRBJ1-1; 7 bases are a match to TRBD1. Germline assignment: CDR1 ENHRY and CDR2 SYGVKD. CDR3 length equals 14 residues. Trimming cost V 5 bases and J 1 base; bases outside gene matches: 4. The CDR3 bases are TGTGCCATCAGTTGGGACAGAAAGAACACTGAAGCTTTCTTT. This translates into CAISWDRKNTEAFF.

In this sample, this clone turned up once. The chain carries TRBV29-1 and TRBJ1-1, with D perhaps matching TRBD1 (5 bases). CDR3 length: 13 amino acids. V was pared by 4 bases and J by 6 bases, with 15 bases between. Germline CDR1 and CDR2: SQVTM and ANQGSEA. DNA for the CDR3: TGCAGCGTTGTCGGGGGTCCCACGGCTGAAGCTTTCTTT. This codes for CSVVGGPTAEAFF.

This rearrangement joins TRBV7-8 to TRBJ1-5, with D possibly TRBD1 on 5 matching bases. Trimming pared 1 base from V and 7 bases from J, leaving 8 bases between. The CDR3 covers 13 residues. The germline V gene encodes CDR1 SGHVS and CDR2 FQNEAQ. CDR3 bases: TGTGCCAGCAGCTTAGGGGCAGGGCAGCCCCAGCATTTT. The encoded protein is CASSLGAGQPQHF.

The gene calls are TRBV5-6 and TRBJ2-1; 7 bases are a match to TRBD1. Germline V CDR1 and CDR2: SGHDT, YYEEEE. This CDR3 is built from 14 residues. V trimming: 4 bases; J trimming: 3 bases; junction bases outside the gene matches: 4. CDR3 sequence (DNA): TGTGCCAGCAGCCCCGGGACAGACTACAATGAGCAGTTCTTC. Its protein product is CASSPGTDYNEQFF.

The J gene is TRBJ2-5, the V gene TRBV19; 8 bases are shared with TRBD1. CDR1 is LNHDA, CDR2 SQIVND, per germline (reference sequence). The CDR3 runs to 18 residues. V shed 5 bases and J 0 bases; nucleotides not matched to a gene: 14. In DNA form, the CDR3 reads TGTGCCAGTAGTCCAGAGACTTGGACAGGGAAGTACCAAGAGACCCAGTACTTC. Translation: CASSPETWTGKYQETQYF.

V and J are TRBV28 and TRBJ1-5; TRBD1 agrees at 7 bases. CDR1 is MDHEN, CDR2 SYDVKM, per germline. The CDR3 is 15 residues long. Trimming removed 5 bases from V and 3 bases from J; junction bases left unmatched: 7. CDR3 sequence: CASSRGGQLNQPQHF. As DNA, the CDR3 is TGTGCCAGCAGTCGGGGGGGACAGCTCAATCAGCCCCAGCATTTT.

The chain uses TRBV9 and TRBJ2-5, with 7 bases identical to TRBD2. CDR3 length: 15 amino acids. Germline CDR1 is SGDLS and CDR2 is YYNGEE. V gave up 0 bases and J gave up 4 bases; unmatched junction bases: 6. The CDR3 protein is CASSVGGREVETQYF. CDR3 DNA sequence: TGTGCCAGCAGCGTAGGTGGGAGGGAGGTAGAGACCCAGTACTTC.

The J gene is TRBJ1-4, the V gene TRBV6-5; TRBD1 might be the D (6 bases). The V gene lost 11 bases and the J gene lost 8 bases, with 18 bases spanning the gap. CDR3 length: 13 residues. Germline-derived CDR1 and CDR2 are MNHEY and SVGAGI. CDR3 sequence (DNA): TGTGCCTCCCGGGGGGCAAGGCGCGAAAAACTGTTTTTT. Its translation is CASRGARREKLFF.

The J gene is TRBJ1-5, the V gene TRBV2, with 7 positions matching TRBD1. CDR3 length: 13 residues. Germline CDR1 SNHLY, CDR2 FYNNEI. J gave up 7 bases and V 4 bases, and 4 bases lay outside the gene matches. The CDR3 coding sequence is TGTGCCAGCAGTGGGGACAGAGGACAGCCCCAGCATTTT. Residues: CASSGDRGQPQHF.

In the case of this clone: Additional DNA sequences in this sample encode the identical CDR3. V is TRBV5-1 and J is TRBJ2-6; 14 nucleotides match TRBD2. The CDR3 length is 19 residues. V shed 4 bases, J shed 4 bases, and the junction held 10 bases outside the gene matches. The germline V gene encodes CDR1 SGHRS and CDR2 YFSETQ. The CDR3 DNA is TGCGCCAGCAGCAAGGGACTAGCGGGAGTAGGTGCCGGGGCCAACGTCCTGACTTTC. It encodes CASSKGLAGVGAGANVLTF.

This sequence joins TRBV7-2 and TRBJ1-5, with TRBD1 matching over 9 bases. CDR3 length equals 16 residues. The germline V gene encodes CDR1 SGHTA and CDR2 FQGNSA. V trimming: 1 base; J trimming: 2 bases; junction bases outside the gene matches: 3. CDR3 nucleotides: TGTGCCAGCAGCTTAGGGGACAGGGTGGGCAATCAGCCCCAGCATTTT. As protein: CASSLGDRVGNQPQHF.

The chain couples TRBV4-3 to TRBJ2-7; D is undetermined. Trimming left V 3 bases short and J 1 base short, with 10 bases between. In germline, CDR1 is LGHNA, CDR2 YSLEER. CDR3 length: 14 amino acids. The CDR3 region has the DNA TGCGCCAGCAGCCAGTGGGCCGGATCCTACGAGCAGTACTTC. It is translated as CASSQWAGSYEQYF.